The 20 T cell receptor beta chains presented below share a single source sample, sequenced in a study of blood T cell repertoires in COVID-19. Produced via immunoSEQ multiplex PCR; TCRdb's table is partial and in-frame only. The sample records around 400,000 clones, roughly four fifths being singletons. The material sequenced was PBMCs or T cells enriched from blood (not recorded which). The origin of the receptors is a woman aged 45-59 years who had recovered from COVID-19.

The chain employs TRBV5-4 and TRBJ2-1, with 10 nucleotides matching TRBD1. CDR3 size: 16 residues. Germline lookup yields CDR1 SGHNT and CDR2 YYREEE (reference sequence). V was pared by 6 bases and J by 7 bases, with 13 bases of the junction left unmatched. This CDR3 reads CASKRQGANFMNEQFF. Here the CDR3 DNA reads TGTGCCAGCAAGCGACAGGGGGCGAATTTTATGAATGAGCAGTTCTTC.

The gene calls are TRBV28 and TRBJ2-4, with 9 bases lining up with TRBD1. Germline values: CDR1 MDHEN, CDR2 SYDVKM. This CDR3 spans 15 amino acids. With 2 bases clipped from V and 8 bases from J, the junction kept 7 bases outside the gene matches. Written as DNA, the CDR3 is TGTGCCAGCAGTTTACCCGGGACAGGGAAGGACATTCAGTACTTC. Translated: CASSLPGTGKDIQYF.

Note on this clone: The same CDR3 is also encoded by other DNA sequences in this sample. V and J are TRBV5-1 and TRBJ1-6; D may be TRBD1 (6 bases). This CDR3 is built from 15 residues. V was cut by 0 bases and J by 7 bases, with 11 bases left in between. The germline CDR1 and CDR2 sequences are SGHRS and YFSETQ. The CDR3 region is CASSLGQGSNSPLHF. The CDR3 nucleotides are TGCGCCAGCAGCTTGGGTCAGGGGTCGAATTCACCCCTCCACTTT.

This sequence joins TRBV9 and TRBJ2-1; 7 bases match TRBD1. J lost 3 bases, V lost 9 bases, and 9 bases had no gene match. The length of the CDR3 is 14 residues. From germline, CDR1 is SGDLS and CDR2 YYNGEE. CDR3 DNA sequence: TGTGCCACCTCCCCCGGGACAGTCTACAATGAGCAGTTCTTC. Residues: CATSPGTVYNEQFF. Together with reference TRBV9 and TRBJ2-1, the CDR3 gives the full variable domain: DSGVTQTPKHLITATGQRVTLRCSPRSGDLSVYWYQQSLDQGLQFLIQYYNGEERAKGNILERFSAQQFPDLHSELNLSSLELGDSALYFCATSPGTVYNEQFFGPGTRLTVL.

V usage is TRBV7-9 and J usage is TRBJ1-1; D is unclear. CDR3 length: 12 residues. From germline, CDR1 is SEHNR and CDR2 FQNEAQ (reference sequence). V was pared by 4 bases and J by 0 bases, with 3 bases between. The CDR3 loop reads CASSSMNTEAFF. Here the CDR3 DNA reads TGTGCCAGCAGCTCCATGAACACTGAAGCTTTCTTT.

The rearrangement joins TRBV10-3 to TRBJ1-6; D may be TRBD1 (6 bases). The V gene's germline CDR1 is ENHRY and CDR2 SYGVKD. V gave up 5 bases and J gave up 0 bases, with 14 bases separating them. The CDR3 extends over 17 amino acids. CDR3 nucleotide sequence: TGTGCCATCAGTCCCGACAGGTTGAGCTCCTATAATTCACCCCTCCACTTT. Translation gives CAISPDRLSSYNSPLHF.

This chain uses TRBV6-2 or TRBV6-3 with TRBJ2-7; 12 bases match TRBD2. Germline trimming cut 6 bases from V and 3 bases from J; bases unmatched to any gene: 24. The CDR3 covers 21 residues. Germline V gene data show CDR1 as MNHEY and CDR2 as SVGEGT. CDR3 in DNA: TGTGCCAGCAGCCCTGAAATGAAGACTAGCGGGGGCCGATCCCTAAACTACGAGCAGTACTTC. Translation: CASSPEMKTSGGRSLNYEQYF.

The chain has TRBV5-1 and TRBJ2-7; weak D call: TRBD1 (5 bases). The CDR3 length is 16 residues. V was shortened by 0 bases and J by 2 bases, with 15 bases between the two germline ends. Per germline, CDR1 SGHRS and CDR2 YFSETQ. Here the CDR3 DNA reads TGCGCCAGCAGCTTGGATGGGGCGGATCACACCTACGAGCAGTACTTC. This encodes CASSLDGADHTYEQYF.

The genes are TRBV7-3 and TRBJ2-3; D is unclear. V dropped 2 bases and J dropped 2 bases, with 8 bases sitting between them. The CDR3 covers 14 residues. Germline V gives CDR1 SGHTA, CDR2 FQGTGA. Written as DNA, the CDR3 is TGTGCCAGCAGCTTAGGGCAGGTCACAGATACGCAGTATTTT. It translates to CASSLGQVTDTQYF. The whole variable domain, filled in from reference TRBV7-3 and TRBJ2-3, reads GAGVSQTPSNKVTEKGKYVELRCDPISGHTALYWYRQSLGQGPEFLIYFQGTGAADDSGLPNDRFFAVRPEGSVSTLKIQRTERGDSAVYLCASSLGQVTDTQYFGPGTRLTVL.

This clone appeared a few times. The chain couples TRBV11-2 to TRBJ2-5; D unclear. There are 11 residues in the CDR3. V was cut by 0 bases and J by 9 bases, with 5 bases left in between. CDR1 and CDR2 (germline): SGHAT, FQNNGV. The chain's CDR3 is CASSLDVPQYF. DNA of the CDR3: TGTGCCAGCAGCTTAGACGTTCCCCAGTACTTC.

This rearrangement joins TRBV4-2 to TRBJ1-6; 7 positions agree with TRBD1. V dropped 3 bases and J dropped 10; count of bases not matched to a gene: 6. The CDR3 spans 14 residues. CDR1 is LGHNA, CDR2 YNFKEQ, per germline. CDR3 sequence reads: CASSHGDRASPLHF. The CDR3 DNA follows: TGTGCCAGCAGCCATGGCGACAGGGCATCACCCCTCCACTTT.

The chain uses TRBV5-1 and TRBJ1-1, with TRBD1 as a possible D gene (6 bases). V gave up 6 bases and J gave up 3 bases, with 15 bases separating them. The CDR3 spans 14 residues. Germline V gene lookup returns CDR1 SGHRS and CDR2 YFSETQ. The CDR3 sequence: CASIGNRAHTEAFF. CDR3 DNA sequence: TGCGCCAGCATCGGAAACAGGGCCCACACTGAAGCTTTCTTT.

DNA for the CDR3: TGCGCCAGCAGCCCCCTGCTAGGGGGCGCGGATGAGCAGTTCTTC. The encoded protein is CASSPLLGGADEQFF. The rearrangement uses TRBV5-1 and TRBJ2-1; 7 nucleotides line up with TRBD1. The CDR3 extends over 15 amino acids. Germline V lookup: CDR1 SGHRS, CDR2 YFSETQ. The V and J ends lost 4 bases and 8 bases, in that order; junction bases with no gene match: 12.

The CDR3 is CASSLWGGGNTEAFF. CDR3 in DNA: TGTGCCAGCAGCTTATGGGGGGGCGGTAACACTGAAGCTTTCTTT. The J gene is TRBJ1-1, the V gene TRBV7-2; a possible D gene is TRBD1 (6 bases). Germline V gene lookup returns CDR1 SGHTA and CDR2 FQGNSA. The CDR3 is 15 amino acids. Trimming left V 2 bases short and J 2 bases short, with 12 bases between. Drawing the rest from reference TRBV7-2 and TRBJ1-1, the complete variable domain is GAGVSQSPSNKVTEKGKDVELRCDPISGHTALYWYRQSLGQGLEFLIYFQGNSAPDKSGLPSDRFSAERTGGSVSTLTIQRTQQEDSAVYLCASSLWGGGNTEAFFGQGTRLTVV.

The genes are TRBV19 and TRBJ1-4; D might be TRBD1 (5 bases). V was trimmed by 6 bases and J by 2 bases, leaving 10 bases between them. Germline V lookup: CDR1 LNHDA, CDR2 SQIVND (reference sequence). There are 14 residues in the CDR3. DNA for the CDR3: TGTGCCAGTAGGGGGGGAAGTACTAATGAAAAACTGTTTTTT. Amino acid sequence: CASRGGSTNEKLFF.

The chain carries TRBV2 and TRBJ2-7, with 11 bases matching TRBD1. The V and J ends lost 6 bases and 3 bases, in that order; junction bases with no gene match: 7. There are 15 residues in the CDR3. CDR1 is SNHLY, CDR2 FYNNEI, per germline. The CDR3 reads CASRSGTGGHYEQYF. The CDR3 DNA sequence: TGTGCCAGCAGGTCCGGGACAGGGGGACACTACGAGCAGTACTTC.

The chain couples TRBV11-2 to TRBJ1-2; TRBD1 matches at 8 bases. CDR3 size: 13 residues. J gave up 6 bases and V 0 bases, and 0 bases lay outside the gene matches. The germline gives CDR1 SGHAT, CDR2 FQNNGV. The CDR3 DNA is TGTGCCAGCAGCTTAGACAGGGGGCATGGCTACACCTTC. Translating it yields CASSLDRGHGYTF.

The CDR3 region has the DNA TGTGCCAGCAGCCGGGACAGGGGAGGTGGCTACACCTTC. It yields the protein CASSRDRGGGYTF. The genes are TRBV11-3 and TRBJ1-2; 10 bases match TRBD1. CDR1 is SGHNT and CDR2 is YENEEA in the germline V gene. V dropped 5 bases and J dropped 7; count of bases not matched to a gene: 4. This CDR3 region has 13 residues.

The chain is built from TRBV4-1 and TRBJ2-1; the match to TRBD2 covers 9 bases. The junction had 12 bases not matched to a gene; V was cut back by 0 bases and J by 15 bases. The CDR3 spans 15 residues. Germline CDR1 and CDR2: MGHRA and YSYEKL. DNA for the CDR3: TGCGCCAGCAGCCAAGAGGGGCCTAGCGGGACCCTGGGGTTCTTC. The encoded protein is CASSQEGPSGTLGFF.

The CDR3 loop is CASSLDWTGSIAGNQPQHF. In DNA, the CDR3 is TGTGCCAGCAGCTTAGATTGGACAGGATCTATAGCGGGCAATCAGCCCCAGCATTTT. This chain joins TRBV7-8 and TRBJ1-5; 7 positions match TRBD1. CDR1 is SGHVS, CDR2 FQNEAQ, per germline. The length of the CDR3 is 19 residues. The trim removed 1 base at V and 2 bases at J, leaving 14 bases unmatched.